The 27 T cell receptor beta chains listed next were all sequenced from one sample in a study of spatial heterogeneity in lung cancer. Time point: sample taken at primary tumor resection. TCRdb reanalysed the 5' RACE reads using MiXCR and keeps one entry per CDR3 protein. Among about 61,000 distinct CDR3 sequences listed, roughly 6.4% were seen once. The sequences come from PBMCs, collected at surgery. The receptor set was obtained from a female donor with early-stage non-small cell lung cancer.

This clonotype was observed a handful of times. V gene TRBV6-6 combines with J gene TRBJ1-6; D gene uncertain. The CDR3 extends over 14 amino acids. V was shortened by 0 bases and J by 8 bases, with 8 bases between the two germline ends. From germline, CDR1 is MNHNY and CDR2 SVGAGI (reference sequence). The CDR3: CASSYSRPDSPLHF. CDR3 coding DNA: TGTGCCAGCAGTTACTCGAGACCTGATTCACCCCTCCACTTT.

This clonotype was found a few times. This chain joins TRBV27 and TRBJ2-7, with D hard to call. Trimming took 3 bases from V and 0 from J, leaving 12 bases between them. This CDR3 is built from 15 residues. The germline V gene has CDR1 MNHEY and CDR2 SMNVEV (reference sequence). The CDR3 coding sequence is TGTGCCAGCAGTTTTGGCTCTGACGTCTCCTACGAGCAGTACTTC. Its translation is CASSFGSDVSYEQYF.

This clonotype has only a few counts. The chain uses TRBV20-1 and TRBJ1-5; D remains unclear. The CDR3 has 14 amino acids. V lost 5 bases, J lost 2 bases, and 13 bases lay in between. Germline CDR1 DFQATT, CDR2 SNEGSKA (reference sequence). The DNA for the CDR3 is TGCAGTGCTGTCCCAATCGGCGGCAATCAGCCCCAGCATTTT. Protein sequence: CSAVPIGGNQPQHF.

This clonotype was observed at least ten times. The rearrangement joins TRBV12-3 or TRBV12-4 to TRBJ1-4; D may be TRBD1 (6 bases). V was pared by 6 bases and J by 0 bases, with 11 bases between. The CDR3 is 15 residues long. CDR3 protein: CASRPKGATNEKLFF. The DNA of the CDR3 is TGTGCCAGCAGGCCGAAGGGGGCAACTAATGAAAAACTGTTTTTT.

Only a few counts were recorded for this clonotype. The gene calls are TRBV7-2 and TRBJ1-4; D unclear. This CDR3 contains 12 residues. Trimming pared 2 bases from V and 8 bases from J, leaving 6 bases between. In germline, CDR1 is SGHTA, CDR2 FQGNSA. The CDR3 DNA follows: TGTGCCAGCAGCTTACCCGCAGAAAAACTGTTTTTT. It is translated as CASSLPAEKLFF.

This rearrangement joins TRBV6-5 to TRBJ1-4; D call uncertain. The CDR3 runs to 12 residues. The ends were cut back, 6 bases at V and 8 bases at J, with 10 bases in the middle. CDR1 and CDR2 from the germline V gene are MNHEY and SVGAGI. DNA of the CDR3: TGTGCCAGCAGCCACAGTCAAGAAAAACTGTTTTTT. Translated, it gives CASSHSQEKLFF.

The chain combines TRBV19 with TRBJ2-5, with D possibly TRBD1 on 6 matching bases. Germline assignment: CDR1 LNHDA and CDR2 SQIVND (reference sequence). V was trimmed by 0 bases and J by 4 bases, leaving 12 bases between them. This CDR3 spans 15 amino acids. CDR3 nucleotide sequence: TGTGCCAGTAGTATAGACGGCAGGGGATCAGAGACCCAGTACTTC. Translated: CASSIDGRGSETQYF.

This clonotype was counted at least ten times. This chain joins TRBV24-1 and TRBJ2-1, with 12 bases fitting TRBD2. This CDR3 is built from 18 residues. J was trimmed by 6 bases and V by 1 base; bases with no gene match: 9. From germline, CDR1 is KGHDR and CDR2 SFDVKD. This chain's CDR3 is CATSDFSPLAGGRNEQFF. The CDR3 bases are TGTGCCACCAGTGATTTCTCCCCTCTAGCGGGAGGGCGCAATGAGCAGTTCTTC.

The table lists this clonotype with many counts. This chain joins TRBV10-3 and TRBJ2-1, with D perhaps matching TRBD2 (6 bases). The CDR3 is made up of 15 amino acids. V lost 2 bases and J lost 9, with 17 bases in between. Germline lookup yields CDR1 ENHRY and CDR2 SYGVKD. The CDR3 spells CAISEDPTRGSEQFF. The CDR3 DNA reads as TGTGCCATCAGTGAGGATCCGACTAGAGGGAGTGAGCAGTTCTTC.

This clonotype was observed a handful of times. The V and J genes are TRBV9 and TRBJ1-5; no reliable D call. Trimming pared 0 bases from V and 0 bases from J, leaving 7 bases between. Germline-derived CDR1 and CDR2 are SGDLS and YYNGEE. This CDR3 is 15 amino acids long. As DNA, the CDR3 is TGTGCCAGCAGCGTAGGAGAGGTTAGCAATCAGCCCCAGCATTTT. Translating it yields CASSVGEVSNQPQHF.

This clonotype occurred many times. This chain links TRBV6-2 or TRBV6-3 with TRBJ1-5, with 10 bases fitting TRBD1. The germline V gene encodes CDR1 MNHEY and CDR2 SVGEGT. The J segment lost 5 bases and the V segment lost 5 bases, leaving 12 bases of the junction unmatched. The CDR3 extends over 17 amino acids. This CDR3 reads CASSDPTGTGADQPQHF. The CDR3 coding sequence is TGTGCCAGCAGTGACCCCACCGGGACAGGGGCGGATCAGCCCCAGCATTTT.

This clonotype was picked up many times. The chain has TRBV5-6 and TRBJ2-5; 8 nucleotides line up with TRBD2. The V segment lost 5 bases and the J segment 0 bases; nucleotides outside the gene matches: 3. Germline CDR1 and CDR2: SGHDT and YYEEEE. The CDR3 spans 14 residues. In nucleotides, the CDR3 is TGTGCCAGCAGTCGACTAGCGCACCAAGAGACCCAGTACTTC. Protein sequence: CASSRLAHQETQYF.

This clonotype was found a few times. The chain recombines TRBV6-1 with TRBJ1-2; 7 bases align to TRBD1. V gave up 5 bases and J gave up 5 bases; unmatched junction bases: 11. Germline assignment: CDR1 MNHNS and CDR2 SASEGT. CDR3 length: 15 amino acids. In nucleotides, the CDR3 is TGTGCCAGCAGTCCCCACAGGGGTCACGAATATGGCTACACCTTC. It specifies CASSPHRGHEYGYTF.

In this sample, this clonotype turned up many times. The chain employs TRBV11-2 and TRBJ2-5, with 7 nucleotides matching TRBD1. V lost 0 bases, J lost 2 bases, and 3 bases stayed unmatched. Germline CDR1 is SGHAT and CDR2 is FQNNGV. CDR3 length: 15 amino acids. The CDR3 DNA sequence: TGTGCCAGCAGCTTAGAGGGCAGGGGGCAAGAGACCCAGTACTTC. Translation: CASSLEGRGQETQYF.

This chain joins TRBV11-3 and TRBJ2-2; D gene uncertain. The V gene lost 0 bases and the J gene lost 1 base, with 3 bases spanning the gap. The CDR3 length is 14 residues. Looked up from germline, CDR1 is SGHNT and CDR2 is YENEEA. As DNA, the CDR3 is TGTGCCAGCAGCTTAGACGGGAACACCGGGGAGCTGTTTTTT. Protein sequence: CASSLDGNTGELFF.

This clonotype was seen repeatedly, ten times or more. V gene TRBV15 combines with J gene TRBJ2-2; TRBD1 agrees at 11 bases. CDR1 LNHNV and CDR2 YYDKDF come from the germline V gene (reference sequence). With 3 bases clipped from V and 5 bases from J, the junction kept 2 bases outside the gene matches. The CDR3 has 15 amino acids. The CDR3: CATSSRDRGTGELFF. The CDR3 nucleotides read TGTGCCACCAGCAGTCGGGACAGGGGGACCGGGGAGCTGTTTTTT.

This clonotype has at least ten counts. This chain uses TRBV5-1 with TRBJ2-1, with D possibly matching TRBD1 (6 bases). The germline CDR1 and CDR2 sequences are SGHRS and YFSETQ. Deletions cut 1 base from V and 4 bases from J, with 18 bases between. The CDR3 contains 17 residues. The CDR3 here is CASSLLGDTSRYNEQFF. The CDR3 bases are TGCGCCAGCAGCTTGTTAGGGGACACCTCTAGATACAATGAGCAGTTCTTC.

This clonotype was detected many times. The chain has TRBV19 and TRBJ1-5; maybe TRBD1 (6 bases). Germline values: CDR1 LNHDA, CDR2 SQIVND (reference sequence). V lost 2 bases to trimming and J lost 0 bases, with 20 bases between them. CDR3 size: 19 residues. The CDR3: CASSITPPDSLDSNQPQHF. The CDR3 nucleotides are TGTGCCAGTAGTATAACCCCACCGGACAGTCTGGATAGCAATCAGCCCCAGCATTTT.

This clonotype was found many times. CDR3 loop: CASSPGHQNTEAFF. The CDR3 DNA is TGTGCCAGCTCACCCGGACACCAGAACACTGAAGCTTTCTTT. The rearrangement joins TRBV18 to TRBJ1-1; weak D call: TRBD1 (5 bases). Germline lookup yields CDR1 KGHSH and CDR2 LQKENI. Trimming stripped 3 bases from V and 1 base from J, with 9 bases between. The CDR3 consists of 14 residues.

This clonotype was detected many times. This chain joins TRBV6-5 and TRBJ1-6; maybe TRBD1 (6 bases). This CDR3 contains 15 residues. Germline CDR1 reads MNHEY; CDR2 reads SVGAGI. V dropped 4 bases and J dropped 5 bases, with 12 bases sitting between them. Here the CDR3 reads CASSWGRADNSPLHF. The DNA for the CDR3 is TGTGCCAGCAGTTGGGGGCGGGCAGATAATTCACCCCTCCACTTT.

There are many counts of this clonotype. V gene TRBV4-1 combines with J gene TRBJ1-5; 9 bases line up with TRBD1. Germline V gene sequence: CDR1 MGHRA, CDR2 YSYEKL. The junction had 12 bases not matched to a gene; V was cut back by 5 bases and J by 4 bases. CDR3 size: 17 residues. This CDR3 is CASSKGRQGGRNQPQHF. The CDR3 DNA reads TGCGCCAGCAGCAAAGGGCGACAGGGGGGTAGGAATCAGCCCCAGCATTTT.

This clonotype was found many times. This chain connects TRBV20-1 to TRBJ2-1; 9 bases fit TRBD2. The CDR3 extends over 15 amino acids. The V segment lost 2 bases and the J segment 7 bases; nucleotides outside the gene matches: 9. The germline V gene encodes CDR1 DFQATT and CDR2 SNEGSKA (reference sequence). DNA for the CDR3: TGCAGTGCTAGAAGGGCTAGCGGGATGGGTAATGAGCAGTTCTTC. Its translation is CSARRASGMGNEQFF.

Many counts were recorded for this clonotype. The chain is built from TRBV5-1 and TRBJ2-1; possibly TRBD2 for D (6 bases). V lost 0 bases and J lost 5, with 12 bases in between. The length of the CDR3 is 15 residues. Germline CDR1 and CDR2: SGHRS and YFSETQ. CDR3 sequence reads: CASSLDSGQDNEQFF. CDR3 DNA sequence: TGCGCCAGCAGCTTGGACAGCGGGCAAGACAATGAGCAGTTCTTC.

About this clonotype: A much larger clone is a single base away; this may be a read error. Since the CDR3 does not end with the conserved phenylalanine or tryptophan, this likely comes from a read error. The chain uses TRBV7-2 and TRBJ2-1; perhaps TRBD2 as D (5 bases). V was shortened by 5 bases and J by 0 bases, with 11 bases between the two germline ends. In germline, CDR1 is SGHTA, CDR2 FQGNSA. The CDR3 has 15 amino acids. CDR3: CASSAGVASYNEQFI. CDR3 nucleotides: TGTGCCAGCAGCGCCGGGGTCGCCTCCTACAATGAGCAGTTCATC.

This clonotype occurred a few times. This chain uses TRBV6-5 with TRBJ1-5; D gene unclear. The germline CDR1 and CDR2 sequences are MNHEY and SVGAGI. Trimming left V 0 bases short and J 6 bases short, with 18 bases between. The CDR3 loop spans 17 amino acids. CDR3 DNA sequence: TGTGCCAGCAGTTACTCGGCCAGGAGGATAGGAAGTCAGCCCCAGCATTTT. Translated: CASSYSARRIGSQPQHF.

This clonotype was recorded many times. CDR3 amino acids: CASSLATNRYNSPLHF. As DNA, the CDR3 is TGTGCCAGCAGCTTGGCCACGAACAGATATAATTCACCCCTCCACTTT. The chain joins TRBV5-5 to TRBJ1-6; D unresolved. The CDR3 has 16 residues. V gave up 0 bases and J gave up 4 bases, with 11 bases separating them. From germline, CDR1 is SGHKS and CDR2 YYEKEE (reference sequence).

This clonotype was recorded many times. V and J are TRBV12-3 or TRBV12-4 and TRBJ1-1; 8 bases map to TRBD1. This CDR3 has 13 residues. After removal of 3 bases from V and 4 bases from J, the junction contained 1 base not matched to a gene. Here the CDR3 reads CASSFTGGTEAFF. The CDR3, as DNA: TGTGCCAGCAGTTTTACAGGGGGCACTGAAGCTTTCTTT.